The 9 T cell receptor beta chains below come from one sample, sequenced in a study of cytotoxic CD8 clonotypes in ibrutinib-treated CLL. TCRdb's table, derived via immunoSEQ multiplex PCR, lists solely in-frame clones and lacks some. The sample carries about 92,000 clones, roughly three quarters recorded once. The sample consisted of PBMCs, taken after 24 months of ibrutinib treatment. The receptors were sampled from a human donor with chronic lymphocytic leukemia.

This clone was seen more than once but under ten times. CDR3 sequence: CASSLDGRYGYTF. The CDR3 coding sequence is TGTGCCAGCAGTTTAGACGGCCGCTATGGCTACACCTTC. The J gene is TRBJ1-2, the V gene TRBV28; D gene unclear. V lost 2 bases and J lost 4, with 8 bases in between. The CDR3 totals 13 residues. Germline V lookup: CDR1 MDHEN, CDR2 SYDVKM.

The chain couples TRBV30 to TRBJ2-6, with TRBD2 as a possible D gene (6 bases). The V and J ends lost 4 bases and 0 bases respectively, with 19 bases between them. The CDR3 is 18 amino acids. The germline gives CDR1 GTSNPN, CDR2 SVGIG (reference sequence). Written as DNA, the CDR3 is TGTGCCTGGACCTACCCGGGACTGCAAAGCTCTGGGGCCAACGTCCTGACTTTC. Its translation: CAWTYPGLQSSGANVLTF.

This clone was observed a single time. This chain uses TRBV5-6 with TRBJ2-2; no reliable D call. Trimming shortened V by 2 bases and J by 6 bases, and 8 bases separated the two germline ends. CDR1 SGHDT and CDR2 YYEEEE come from the germline V gene. This CDR3 is 13 amino acids long. This CDR3 reads CASSFEGPGELFF. CDR3 nucleotides: TGTGCCAGCAGCTTCGAAGGGCCCGGGGAGCTGTTTTTT.

The CDR3 region has the DNA TGTGCCACCGGGCGGCCGGGGGATCAGCCCCAGCATTTT. Translation gives CATGRPGDQPQHF. The V gene is TRBV27, the J gene TRBJ1-5; tentative D call: TRBD1 (5 bases). The CDR3 totals 13 residues. From germline, CDR1 is MNHEY and CDR2 SMNVEV (reference sequence). V was pared by 10 bases and J by 5 bases, with 15 bases between.

This clone was seen more than once but under ten times. The chain has TRBV7-2 and TRBJ1-3; D is possibly TRBD1 (6 bases). The CDR3 has 15 residues. Germline CDR1 SGHTA, CDR2 FQGNSA. The V end was cut by 5 bases, the J end by 4 bases, with 15 bases between. CDR3 sequence reads: CASSAAWGRGNTIYF. The CDR3 coding sequence is TGTGCCAGCAGCGCTGCGTGGGGGCGAGGAAACACCATATATTTT.

This chain links TRBV29-1 with TRBJ2-7; 7 bases are a match to TRBD2. The CDR3 is made up of 12 amino acids. Germline V gene sequence: CDR1 SQVTM, CDR2 ANQGSEA. Trimming at V came to 4 bases and at J to 2 bases, leaving 2 bases not matched to a gene. This CDR3 reads CSVGGGTYEQYF. The CDR3 DNA sequence: TGCAGCGTTGGCGGGGGAACCTACGAGCAGTACTTC.

The V and J genes are TRBV9 and TRBJ2-7, with TRBD2 as a possible D gene (5 bases). The germline V and J ends were trimmed by 0 bases and 1 base, with 11 bases remaining between them. The CDR3 is 15 amino acids. Germline CDR1 reads SGDLS; CDR2 reads YYNGEE. The CDR3 sequence: CASSVEAGGSYEQYF. CDR3 nucleotides: TGTGCCAGCAGCGTAGAGGCAGGAGGTTCCTACGAGCAGTACTTC.

The chain carries TRBV7-9 and TRBJ2-7, with D perhaps matching TRBD1 or TRBD2 (6 bases each). V lost 3 bases and J lost 6, with 12 bases in between. The length of the CDR3 is 13 residues. CDR1 is SEHNR and CDR2 is FQNEAQ in the germline V gene (reference sequence). CDR3 DNA: TGTGCCAGCAGCTTTGAGGGGGGACGCGAGCAGTACTTC. Amino acid sequence: CASSFEGGREQYF.

The V gene is TRBV7-8, the J gene TRBJ2-7, with 10 bases lining up with TRBD1. The CDR3 totals 15 residues. Germline CDR1 and CDR2: SGHVS and FQNEAQ. Unmatched junction bases numbered 8, after V lost 5 bases and J lost 4 bases. The CDR3 here is CASSRQTGGVYEQYF. The CDR3 region has the DNA TGTGCCAGCAGCCGTCAGACAGGGGGCGTATACGAGCAGTACTTC.